The 9 T cell receptor beta chains reported below all come from one sample, sequenced in a study of OX40 agonist ivuxolimab in advanced cancers. TCRdb's copy holds only in-frame clones and misses some; the assay was immunoSEQ multiplex PCR. The sample holds about 82,000 clones, just over 85% seen once. Sequencing was performed on CD4+ or CD8+ T cells sorted from blood, taken in a trial of the OX40 agonist ivuxolimab. These receptors came from an adult with an advanced solid tumor such as melanoma, head and neck, liver or kidney cancer.

The chain links TRBV30 to TRBJ1-3, with D tentatively TRBD1 (5 bases). The CDR3 is 12 residues long. Germline CDR1 GTSNPN, CDR2 SVGIG (reference sequence). V was trimmed by 4 bases and J by 4 bases, leaving 8 bases between them. CDR3 amino acids: CAWKGIGNTIYF. DNA of the CDR3: TGTGCCTGGAAGGGGATAGGAAACACCATATATTTT.

The V gene is TRBV30, the J gene TRBJ1-4, with a tentative D call TRBD1 (5 bases). V lost 8 bases and J 1 base, leaving 11 bases between the germline ends. This CDR3 comprises 13 residues. CDR1 GTSNPN and CDR2 SVGIG come from the germline V gene (reference sequence). The CDR3 DNA follows: TGTGCCGGGGGGGGTGTAACTAATGAAAAACTGTTTTTT. Translated: CAGGGVTNEKLFF.

The chain has TRBV30 and TRBJ1-3; D unclear. Germline CDR1 GTSNPN, CDR2 SVGIG (reference sequence). Trimming shortened V by 1 base and J by 4 bases, and 5 bases separated the two germline ends. The CDR3 is 12 amino acids. As DNA, the CDR3 is TGTGCCTGGAGTGCCCACGGAAACACCATATATTTT. Protein product: CAWSAHGNTIYF.

In this sample, this clone turned up once. This chain connects TRBV7-6 to TRBJ2-3, with a tentative D call TRBD1 (5 bases). Trimming shortened V by 8 bases and J by 2 bases, and 8 bases separated the two germline ends. The CDR3 has 12 amino acids. CDR1 SGHVS and CDR2 FNYEAQ come from the germline V gene. This CDR3 reads CASGAFTDTQYF. CDR3 DNA sequence: TGTGCCAGCGGGGCATTCACAGATACGCAGTATTTT. The full variable domain, with the rest looked up from reference TRBV7-6 and TRBJ2-3, is GAGVSQSPRYKVTKRGQDVALRCDPISGHVSLYWYRQALGQGPEFLTYFNYEAQQDKSGLPNDRFSAERPEGSISTLTIQRTEQRDSAMYRCASGAFTDTQYFGPGTRLTVL.

This clone was seen just once. The chain has TRBV5-1 and TRBJ1-1; 7 bases are a match to TRBD1. This CDR3 is 14 amino acids long. Losses at the gene ends were 3 bases for V and 1 base for J; bases not matched to a gene: 3. Germline lookup yields CDR1 SGHRS and CDR2 YFSETQ. CDR3: CASSWDSQNTEAFF. In nucleotides, the CDR3 is TGCGCCAGCAGCTGGGACAGTCAGAACACTGAAGCTTTCTTT. Together with reference TRBV5-1 and TRBJ1-1, the CDR3 gives the full variable domain: KAGVTQTPRYLIKTRGQQVTLSCSPISGHRSVSWYQQTPGQGLQFLFEYFSETQRNKGNFPGRFSGRQFSNSRSEMNVSTLELGDSALYLCASSWDSQNTEAFFGQGTRLTVV.

CDR3 nucleotides: TGTGCCTGGAGTGGGGGGATTGAAGCTTTCTTT. This translates into CAWSGGIEAFF. V and J are TRBV30 and TRBJ1-1; TRBD1 is a possible D gene (5 bases). Germline CDR1 GTSNPN, CDR2 SVGIG (reference sequence). V was cut by 1 base and J by 7 bases, with 7 bases left in between. This CDR3 has 11 amino acids.

The chain couples TRBV6-6 to TRBJ2-7; perhaps TRBD2 as D (6 bases). CDR3 size: 15 residues. V was cut by 0 bases and J by 6 bases, with 15 bases left in between. Germline V gene lookup returns CDR1 MNHNY and CDR2 SVGAGI (reference sequence). The CDR3 is CASSYSISGVGEQYF. In nucleotides, the CDR3 is TGTGCCAGCAGTTACTCGATATCGGGGGTCGGCGAGCAGTACTTC.

Points on this clone: A junction end diverges from the germline sequence, so it may reflect a read error. This chain links TRBV7-9 with TRBJ2-1, with a possible D match to TRBD1 (6 bases). This CDR3 region has 14 residues. From germline, CDR1 is SEHNR and CDR2 FQNEAQ (reference sequence). CDR3 region: CASSVANRAWEQFF. The CDR3 DNA is TGTGCCAGCAGCGTAGCCAACAGGGCATGGGAGCAGTTCTTC. The entire variable domain, with the rest obtained from reference TRBV7-9 and TRBJ2-1, is as follows: DTGVSQNPRHKITKRGQNVTFRCDPISEHNRLYWYRQTLGQGPEFLTYFQNEAQLEKSRLLSDRFSAERPKGSFSTLEIQRTEQGDSAMYLCASSVANRAWEQFFGPGTRLTVL.

The CDR3: CASSIRGRGSNQPQHF. The CDR3 DNA follows: TGTGCCAGTAGTATACGGGGGAGGGGGAGCAATCAGCCCCAGCATTTT. This chain connects TRBV19 to TRBJ1-5; tentatively, D is TRBD1 (6 bases). CDR1 and CDR2 from the germline V gene are LNHDA and SQIVND (reference sequence). The V and J ends lost 2 bases and 1 base respectively, with 12 bases between them. This CDR3 region has 16 residues.